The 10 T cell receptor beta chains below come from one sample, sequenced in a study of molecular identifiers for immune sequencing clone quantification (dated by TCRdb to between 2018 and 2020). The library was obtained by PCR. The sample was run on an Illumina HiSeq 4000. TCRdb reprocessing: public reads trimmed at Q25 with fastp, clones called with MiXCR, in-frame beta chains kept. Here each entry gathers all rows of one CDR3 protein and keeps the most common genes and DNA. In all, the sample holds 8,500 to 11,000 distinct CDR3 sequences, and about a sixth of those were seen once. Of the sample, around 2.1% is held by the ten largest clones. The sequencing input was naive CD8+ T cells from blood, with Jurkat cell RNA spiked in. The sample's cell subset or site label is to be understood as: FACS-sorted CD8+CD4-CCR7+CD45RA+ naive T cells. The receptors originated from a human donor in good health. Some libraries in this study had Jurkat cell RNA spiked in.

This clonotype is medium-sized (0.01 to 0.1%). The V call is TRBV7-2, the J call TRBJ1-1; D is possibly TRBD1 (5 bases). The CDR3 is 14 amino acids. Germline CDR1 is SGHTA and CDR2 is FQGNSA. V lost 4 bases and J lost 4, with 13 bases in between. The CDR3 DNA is TGTGCCAGCAGCTCGTCAGGGTCGGTCACTGAAGCTTTCTTT. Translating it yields CASSSSGSVTEAFF.

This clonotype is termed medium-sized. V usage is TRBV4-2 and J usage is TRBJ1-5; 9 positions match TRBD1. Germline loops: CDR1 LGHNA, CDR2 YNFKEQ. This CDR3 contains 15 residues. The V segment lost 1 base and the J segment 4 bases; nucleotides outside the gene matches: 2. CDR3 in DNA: TGTGCCAGCAGCCAAGCTGGACAGGGGAATCAGCCCCAGCATTTT. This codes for CASSQAGQGNQPQHF.

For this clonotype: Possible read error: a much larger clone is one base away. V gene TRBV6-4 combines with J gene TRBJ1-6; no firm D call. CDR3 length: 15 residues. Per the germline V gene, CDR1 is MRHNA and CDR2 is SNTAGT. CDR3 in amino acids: CASSPEVSYSSPLHF. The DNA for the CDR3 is TGTGCCAGCAGCCCAGAGGTCTCCTATAGTTCACCCCTCCACTTT.

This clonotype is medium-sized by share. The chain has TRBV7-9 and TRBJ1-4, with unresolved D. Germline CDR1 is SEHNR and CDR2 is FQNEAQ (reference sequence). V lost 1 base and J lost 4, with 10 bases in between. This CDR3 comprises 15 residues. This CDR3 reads CASSLDGGINEKLFF. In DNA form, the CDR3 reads TGTGCCAGCAGCTTAGATGGCGGAATTAATGAAAAACTGTTTTTT.

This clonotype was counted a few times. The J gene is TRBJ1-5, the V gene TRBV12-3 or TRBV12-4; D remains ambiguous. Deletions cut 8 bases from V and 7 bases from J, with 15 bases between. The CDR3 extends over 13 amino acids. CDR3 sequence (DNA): TGTGCCAGCGGAGACGGGTGGGGACAGCCCCAGCATTTT. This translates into CASGDGWGQPQHF.

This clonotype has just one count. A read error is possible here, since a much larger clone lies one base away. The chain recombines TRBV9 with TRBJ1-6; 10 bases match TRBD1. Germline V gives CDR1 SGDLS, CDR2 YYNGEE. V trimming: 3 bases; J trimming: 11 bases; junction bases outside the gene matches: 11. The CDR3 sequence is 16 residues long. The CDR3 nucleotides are TGTGCCAGCAGCGAGGAGACAGGGGGCGACAATCCACCCCTCCACTTT. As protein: CASSEETGGDNPPLHF.

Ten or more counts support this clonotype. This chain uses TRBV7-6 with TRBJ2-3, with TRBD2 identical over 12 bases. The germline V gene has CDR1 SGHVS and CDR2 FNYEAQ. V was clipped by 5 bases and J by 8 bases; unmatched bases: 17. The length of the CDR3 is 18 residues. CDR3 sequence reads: CASSHGGLAGGGPATQYF. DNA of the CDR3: TGTGCCAGCAGCCACGGAGGGCTAGCGGGAGGGGGGCCAGCTACGCAGTATTTT.

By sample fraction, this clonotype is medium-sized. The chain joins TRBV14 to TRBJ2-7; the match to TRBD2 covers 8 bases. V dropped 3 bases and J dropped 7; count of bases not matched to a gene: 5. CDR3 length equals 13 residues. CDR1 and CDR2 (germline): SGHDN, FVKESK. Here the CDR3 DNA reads TGTGCCAGCAGCCAGACTAGCGTCGGAGAGCAGTACTTC. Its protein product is CASSQTSVGEQYF.

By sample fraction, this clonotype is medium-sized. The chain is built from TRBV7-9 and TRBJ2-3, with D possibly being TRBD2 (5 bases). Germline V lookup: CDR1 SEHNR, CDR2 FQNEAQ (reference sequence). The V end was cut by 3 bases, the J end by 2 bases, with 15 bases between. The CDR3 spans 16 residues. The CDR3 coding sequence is TGTGCCAGCAGCTTTGCGGGCGGCGGTTACACAGATACGCAGTATTTT. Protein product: CASSFAGGGYTDTQYF. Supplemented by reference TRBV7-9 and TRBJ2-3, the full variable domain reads DTGVSQNPRHKITKRGQNVTFRCDPISEHNRLYWYRQTLGQGPEFLTYFQNEAQLEKSRLLSDRFSAERPKGSFSTLEIQRTEQGDSAMYLCASSFAGGGYTDTQYFGPGTRLTVL.

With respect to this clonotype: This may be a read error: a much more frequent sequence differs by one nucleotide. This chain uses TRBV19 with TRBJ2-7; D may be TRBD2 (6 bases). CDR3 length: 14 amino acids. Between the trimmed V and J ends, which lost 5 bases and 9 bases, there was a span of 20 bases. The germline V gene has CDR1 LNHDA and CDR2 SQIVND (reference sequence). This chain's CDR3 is CASSPRRGRDGQYF. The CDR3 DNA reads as TGTGCCAGTAGTCCCCGGAGGGGCAGGGACGGGCAGTACTTC.